The text below deals with one T cell receptor beta chain. The data are from a study of control samples from healthy donors and cancer patients. Data came from immunoSEQ multiplex PCR; TCRdb stores just in-frame clones and leaves some out. The table shows 65,000 to 75,000 clones, with more than 75% occurring only once. Trimming pared 0 bases from V and 4 bases from J, leaving 6 bases between. This CDR3 contains 13 residues. CDR1 and CDR2 from the germline V gene are MNHEY and SVGAGI. This TCR was sampled from a woman in her 50s in good health. The chain uses TRBV6-5 and TRBJ1-1; TRBD1 is a possible D gene (5 bases). Sequencing used blood. CDR3 sequence (DNA): TGTGCCAGCAGTTACTCGGGGGGCACTGAAGCTTTCTTT. Residues: CASSYSGGTEAFF.